Here is one T cell receptor beta chain with its context. This entry comes from a study of blood T cell repertoires in COVID-19. The CDR3 totals 15 residues. Germline CDR1 and CDR2: SGHRS and YFSETQ. Losses at the gene ends were 1 base for V and 9 bases for J; bases not matched to a gene: 9. Assay: immunoSEQ multiplex PCR; the TCRdb copy retains only in-frame clones and omits some. The sample records some 240,000 clones, more than 75% being singletons. The sequence derives from a woman aged 70-85 years with COVID-19, enrolled during active disease. V is TRBV5-1 and J is TRBJ2-1, with TRBD2 matching 8 bases. The source material was peripheral blood. The CDR3 spells CASSLPTGGFGEQFF. For the CDR3, the DNA is TGCGCCAGCAGCTTGCCGACGGGAGGGTTTGGTGAGCAGTTCTTC.